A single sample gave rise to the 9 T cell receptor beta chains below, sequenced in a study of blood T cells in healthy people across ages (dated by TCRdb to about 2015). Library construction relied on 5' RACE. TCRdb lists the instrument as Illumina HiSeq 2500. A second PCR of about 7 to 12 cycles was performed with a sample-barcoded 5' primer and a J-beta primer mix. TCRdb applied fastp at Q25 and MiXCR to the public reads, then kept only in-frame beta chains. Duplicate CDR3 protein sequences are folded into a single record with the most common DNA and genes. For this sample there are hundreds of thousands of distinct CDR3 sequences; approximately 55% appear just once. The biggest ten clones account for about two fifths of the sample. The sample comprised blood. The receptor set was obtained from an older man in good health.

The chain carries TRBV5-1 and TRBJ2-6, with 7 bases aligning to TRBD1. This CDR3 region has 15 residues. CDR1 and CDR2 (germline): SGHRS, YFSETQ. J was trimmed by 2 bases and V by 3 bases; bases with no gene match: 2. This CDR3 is CASSCDRAGANVLTF. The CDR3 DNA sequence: TGCGCCAGCAGCTGCGACAGGGCTGGGGCCAACGTCCTGACTTTC. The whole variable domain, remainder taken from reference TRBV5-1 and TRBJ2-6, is KAGVTQTPRYLIKTRGQQVTLSCSPISGHRSVSWYQQTPGQGLQFLFEYFSETQRNKGNFPGRFSGRQFSNSRSEMNVSTLELGDSALYLCASSCDRAGANVLTFGAGSRLTVL.

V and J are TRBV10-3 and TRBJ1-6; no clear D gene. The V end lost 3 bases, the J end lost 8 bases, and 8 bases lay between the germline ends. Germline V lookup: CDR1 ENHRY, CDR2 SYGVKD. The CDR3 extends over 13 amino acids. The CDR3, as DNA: TGTGCCATCAGTGAAGTGGTGGATTCACCCCTCCACTTT. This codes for CAISEVVDSPLHF.

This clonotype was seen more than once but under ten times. DNA of the CDR3: TGTGCCAGCAGCGTAAGTTCAGCGGGGAGCACAGATACGCAGTATTTT. It encodes CASSVSSAGSTDTQYF. The chain recombines TRBV9 with TRBJ2-3; 7 positions match TRBD2. CDR1 SGDLS and CDR2 YYNGEE come from the germline V gene. The V segment lost 1 base and the J segment 0 bases; nucleotides outside the gene matches: 5. This CDR3 region has 16 residues.

The CDR3: CASSPHRGNYGYTF. The CDR3 coding sequence is TGTGCCAGCAGCCCGCACAGGGGGAACTATGGCTACACCTTC. The chain is built from TRBV3-1 and TRBJ1-2, with 8 bases matching TRBD1. Germline trimming cut 4 bases from V and 2 bases from J; bases unmatched to any gene: 3. CDR3 length equals 14 residues. In germline, CDR1 is LGHDT, CDR2 YNNKEL (reference sequence).

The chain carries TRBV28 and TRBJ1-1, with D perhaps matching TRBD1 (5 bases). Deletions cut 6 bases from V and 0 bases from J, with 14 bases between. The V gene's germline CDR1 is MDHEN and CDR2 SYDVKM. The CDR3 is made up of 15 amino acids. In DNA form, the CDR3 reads TGTGCCAGCAGCCTACCCCGGGACTTGAACACTGAAGCTTTCTTT. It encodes CASSLPRDLNTEAFF.

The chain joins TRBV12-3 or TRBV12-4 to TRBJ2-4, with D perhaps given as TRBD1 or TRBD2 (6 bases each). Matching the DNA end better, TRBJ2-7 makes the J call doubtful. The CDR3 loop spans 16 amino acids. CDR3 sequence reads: CASSSPLGGTGYEQYF. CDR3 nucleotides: TGTGCCAGCAGTTCTCCCCTAGGGGGGACCGGCTACGAGCAGTACTTC.

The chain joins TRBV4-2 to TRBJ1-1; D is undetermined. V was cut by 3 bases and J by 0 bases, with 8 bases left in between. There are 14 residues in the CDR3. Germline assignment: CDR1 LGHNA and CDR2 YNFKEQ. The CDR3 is CASSHGRVNTEAFF. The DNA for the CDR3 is TGTGCCAGCAGCCACGGACGAGTGAACACTGAAGCTTTCTTT.

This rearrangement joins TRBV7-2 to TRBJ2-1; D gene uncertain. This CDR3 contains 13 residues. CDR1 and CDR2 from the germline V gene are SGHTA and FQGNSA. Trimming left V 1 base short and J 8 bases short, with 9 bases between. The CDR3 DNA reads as TGTGCCAGCAGCTTAGGGCGGTTATATGAGCAGTTCTTC. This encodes CASSLGRLYEQFF.

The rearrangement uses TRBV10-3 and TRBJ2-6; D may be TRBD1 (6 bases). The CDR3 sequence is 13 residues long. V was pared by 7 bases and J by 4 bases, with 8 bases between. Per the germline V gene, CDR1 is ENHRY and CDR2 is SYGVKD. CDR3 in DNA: TGTGCCATCACAGGGGCCGGGGCCAACGTCCTGACTTTC. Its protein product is CAITGAGANVLTF.